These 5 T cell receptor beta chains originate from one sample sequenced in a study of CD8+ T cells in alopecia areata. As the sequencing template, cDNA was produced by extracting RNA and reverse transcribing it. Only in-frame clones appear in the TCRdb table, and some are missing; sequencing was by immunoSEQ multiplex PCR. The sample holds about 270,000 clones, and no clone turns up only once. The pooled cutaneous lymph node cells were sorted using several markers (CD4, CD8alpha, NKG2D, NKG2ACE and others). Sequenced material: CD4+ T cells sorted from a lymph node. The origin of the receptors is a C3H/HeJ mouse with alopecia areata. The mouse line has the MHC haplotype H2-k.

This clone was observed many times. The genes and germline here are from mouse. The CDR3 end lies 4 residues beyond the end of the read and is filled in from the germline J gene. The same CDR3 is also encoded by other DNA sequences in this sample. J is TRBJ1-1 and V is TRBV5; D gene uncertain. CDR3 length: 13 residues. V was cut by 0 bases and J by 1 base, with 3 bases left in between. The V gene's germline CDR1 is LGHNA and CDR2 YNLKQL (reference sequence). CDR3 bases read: TGTGCCAGCAGCCAAGAGGGGAACACA. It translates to CASSQEGNT. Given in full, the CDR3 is CASSQEGNTEVFF.

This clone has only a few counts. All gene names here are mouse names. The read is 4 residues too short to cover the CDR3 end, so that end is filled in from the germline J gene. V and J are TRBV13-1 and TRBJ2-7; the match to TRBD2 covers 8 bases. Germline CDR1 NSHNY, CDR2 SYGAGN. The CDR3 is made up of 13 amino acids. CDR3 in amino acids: CASSDNWGYEQYF. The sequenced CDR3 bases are TGTGCCAGCAGTGATAACTGGGGGTAT.

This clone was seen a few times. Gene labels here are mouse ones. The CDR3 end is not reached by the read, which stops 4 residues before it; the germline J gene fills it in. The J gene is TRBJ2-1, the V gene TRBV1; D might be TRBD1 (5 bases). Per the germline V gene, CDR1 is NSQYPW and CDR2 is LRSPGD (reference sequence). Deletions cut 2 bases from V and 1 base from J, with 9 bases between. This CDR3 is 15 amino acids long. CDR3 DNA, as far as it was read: TGCACCTGCAGTGCAACCTCAGGGAACTATGCT. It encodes CTCSATSGNYA. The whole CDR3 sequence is CTCSATSGNYAEQFF.

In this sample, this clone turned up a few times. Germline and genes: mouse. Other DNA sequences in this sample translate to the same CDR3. CDR3 loop: CASSRQGVYAEQFF. CDR3 DNA, as far as it was read: TGTGCTAGCAGTCGACAGGGGGTGTATGCT. The chain links TRBV17 to TRBJ2-1, with TRBD1 matching over 9 bases. Sequencing ends 4 residues short of the CDR3 end; the germline J gene provides the rest. The CDR3 is 14 residues long. Per germline, CDR1 MNHDT and CDR2 YYDKIL. V was pared by 5 bases and J by 4 bases, with 3 bases of the junction left unmatched. Variable domain in full (rest from reference TRBV17 and TRBJ2-1): DTTVKQNPRYKLARVGKPVNLICSQTMNHDTMYWYQKKPNQAPKLLLFYYDKILNREADTFEKFQSSRPNNSFCSLYIGSAGLEYSAMYLCASSRQGVYAEQFFGPGTRLTVL.

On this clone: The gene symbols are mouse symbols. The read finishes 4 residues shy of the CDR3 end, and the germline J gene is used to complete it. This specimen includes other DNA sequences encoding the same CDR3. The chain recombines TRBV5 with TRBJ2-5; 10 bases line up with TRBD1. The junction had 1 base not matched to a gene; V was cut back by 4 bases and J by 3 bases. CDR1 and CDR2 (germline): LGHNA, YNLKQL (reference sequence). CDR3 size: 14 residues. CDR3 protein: CASSRQGAQDTQYF. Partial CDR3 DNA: TGTGCCAGCAGCCGACAGGGGGCTCAAGAC.